What follows are 8 T cell receptor beta chains derived from one specimen sequenced in a study of blood T cells in healthy people across ages. A second about 7 to 12 cycle PCR used barcoded and J-beta primers. TCRdb reprocessed the 5' RACE reads with MiXCR, giving one entry per CDR3 protein. Among more than 800,000 distinct CDR3 sequences, 40% to 45% were seen once, and the ten largest hold over 15%. Source material: blood. The receptors derive from a woman aged 60-75 years in good health.

This clonotype was observed many times. V is TRBV7-2 and J is TRBJ2-5; unclear D gene. CDR1 and CDR2 from the germline V gene are SGHTA and FQGNSA. The CDR3 runs to 11 residues. With 2 bases removed from V and 10 bases from J, the gap between germline ends came to 8 bases. This CDR3 reads CASSLKLVQYF. CDR3 nucleotides: TGTGCCAGCAGCTTAAAGTTAGTCCAGTACTTC.

The rearrangement joins TRBV2 to TRBJ2-7; 12 bases line up with TRBD2. The CDR3 is 17 amino acids. The V and J ends lost 2 bases and 5 bases, in that order; junction bases with no gene match: 10. Germline CDR1 SNHLY, CDR2 FYNNEI. This CDR3 is CASSELLAGGPLDEQYF. CDR3 DNA: TGTGCCAGCAGTGAATTGCTAGCGGGAGGGCCCCTTGACGAGCAGTACTTC.

This clonotype appeared a single time. The chain links TRBV4-1 to TRBJ2-1, with 9 bases aligning to TRBD1. J was trimmed by 7 bases and V by 4 bases; bases with no gene match: 8. The CDR3 sequence is 15 residues long. CDR1 and CDR2 (germline): MGHRA, YSYEKL. The CDR3 region is CASSLTGTGLNEQFF. Here the CDR3 DNA reads TGCGCCAGCAGCCTAACCGGGACAGGGTTGAATGAGCAGTTCTTC.

CDR3 nucleotide sequence: TGCGCCAGCAGCCAGACAGGAGGTTTCGACAATGAGCAGTTCTTC. This gives the protein CASSQTGGFDNEQFF. The V and J genes are TRBV5-1 and TRBJ2-1, with D possibly matching TRBD1 (6 bases). Per germline, CDR1 SGHRS and CDR2 YFSETQ. Trimming removed 4 bases from V and 5 bases from J, with 16 bases in between. This CDR3 is built from 15 residues.

The gene calls are TRBV9 and TRBJ2-1; 9 positions agree with TRBD2. V lost 0 bases and J lost 10; bases outside the gene matches: 8. Per the germline V gene, CDR1 is SGDLS and CDR2 is YYNGEE. The CDR3 runs to 15 residues. CDR3 sequence reads: CASSVGAGGLVEQFF. DNA for the CDR3: TGTGCCAGCAGCGTAGGCGCGGGAGGGCTTGTGGAGCAGTTCTTC.

This rearrangement joins TRBV7-9 to TRBJ2-7; D remains ambiguous. The CDR3 is 13 amino acids. Per germline, CDR1 SEHNR and CDR2 FQNEAQ (reference sequence). V gave up 4 bases and J gave up 5 bases, with 12 bases separating them. The CDR3 sequence: CASSWVSLDEQYF. The CDR3 DNA reads as TGTGCCAGCAGCTGGGTTAGCCTCGACGAGCAGTACTTC.

This clonotype was seen a few times. CDR3 DNA sequence: TGTGCCAGCAGCAAAGGGACGGCGAGCTCCTACAATGAGCAGTTCTTC. This codes for CASSKGTASSYNEQFF. The chain carries TRBV21-1 and TRBJ2-1. TRBV21-1 is a pseudogene. The length of the CDR3 is 16 residues.

J is TRBJ2-4 and V is TRBV6-1; D ambiguous. CDR3 length equals 15 residues. The ends were cut back, 3 bases at V and 0 bases at J, with 9 bases in the middle. Germline V lookup: CDR1 MNHNS, CDR2 SASEGT. CDR3 sequence: CASSDDGVAKNIQYF. CDR3 coding DNA: TGTGCCAGCAGTGATGATGGAGTAGCCAAAAACATTCAGTACTTC.